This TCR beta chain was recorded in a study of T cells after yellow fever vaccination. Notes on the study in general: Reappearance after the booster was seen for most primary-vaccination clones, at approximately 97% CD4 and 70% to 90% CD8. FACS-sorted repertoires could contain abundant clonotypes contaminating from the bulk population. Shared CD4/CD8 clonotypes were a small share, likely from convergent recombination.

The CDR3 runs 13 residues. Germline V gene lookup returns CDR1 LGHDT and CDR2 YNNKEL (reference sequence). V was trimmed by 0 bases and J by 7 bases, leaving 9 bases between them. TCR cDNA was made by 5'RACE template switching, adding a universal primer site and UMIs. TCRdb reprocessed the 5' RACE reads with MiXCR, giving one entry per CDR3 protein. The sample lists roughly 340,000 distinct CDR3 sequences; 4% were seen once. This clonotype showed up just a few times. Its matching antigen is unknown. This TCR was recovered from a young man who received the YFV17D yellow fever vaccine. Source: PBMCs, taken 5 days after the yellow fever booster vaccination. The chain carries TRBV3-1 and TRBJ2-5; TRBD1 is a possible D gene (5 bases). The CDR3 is CASSQDRAGTQYF. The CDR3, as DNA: TGTGCCAGCAGCCAAGACAGGGCCGGGACCCAGTACTTC.